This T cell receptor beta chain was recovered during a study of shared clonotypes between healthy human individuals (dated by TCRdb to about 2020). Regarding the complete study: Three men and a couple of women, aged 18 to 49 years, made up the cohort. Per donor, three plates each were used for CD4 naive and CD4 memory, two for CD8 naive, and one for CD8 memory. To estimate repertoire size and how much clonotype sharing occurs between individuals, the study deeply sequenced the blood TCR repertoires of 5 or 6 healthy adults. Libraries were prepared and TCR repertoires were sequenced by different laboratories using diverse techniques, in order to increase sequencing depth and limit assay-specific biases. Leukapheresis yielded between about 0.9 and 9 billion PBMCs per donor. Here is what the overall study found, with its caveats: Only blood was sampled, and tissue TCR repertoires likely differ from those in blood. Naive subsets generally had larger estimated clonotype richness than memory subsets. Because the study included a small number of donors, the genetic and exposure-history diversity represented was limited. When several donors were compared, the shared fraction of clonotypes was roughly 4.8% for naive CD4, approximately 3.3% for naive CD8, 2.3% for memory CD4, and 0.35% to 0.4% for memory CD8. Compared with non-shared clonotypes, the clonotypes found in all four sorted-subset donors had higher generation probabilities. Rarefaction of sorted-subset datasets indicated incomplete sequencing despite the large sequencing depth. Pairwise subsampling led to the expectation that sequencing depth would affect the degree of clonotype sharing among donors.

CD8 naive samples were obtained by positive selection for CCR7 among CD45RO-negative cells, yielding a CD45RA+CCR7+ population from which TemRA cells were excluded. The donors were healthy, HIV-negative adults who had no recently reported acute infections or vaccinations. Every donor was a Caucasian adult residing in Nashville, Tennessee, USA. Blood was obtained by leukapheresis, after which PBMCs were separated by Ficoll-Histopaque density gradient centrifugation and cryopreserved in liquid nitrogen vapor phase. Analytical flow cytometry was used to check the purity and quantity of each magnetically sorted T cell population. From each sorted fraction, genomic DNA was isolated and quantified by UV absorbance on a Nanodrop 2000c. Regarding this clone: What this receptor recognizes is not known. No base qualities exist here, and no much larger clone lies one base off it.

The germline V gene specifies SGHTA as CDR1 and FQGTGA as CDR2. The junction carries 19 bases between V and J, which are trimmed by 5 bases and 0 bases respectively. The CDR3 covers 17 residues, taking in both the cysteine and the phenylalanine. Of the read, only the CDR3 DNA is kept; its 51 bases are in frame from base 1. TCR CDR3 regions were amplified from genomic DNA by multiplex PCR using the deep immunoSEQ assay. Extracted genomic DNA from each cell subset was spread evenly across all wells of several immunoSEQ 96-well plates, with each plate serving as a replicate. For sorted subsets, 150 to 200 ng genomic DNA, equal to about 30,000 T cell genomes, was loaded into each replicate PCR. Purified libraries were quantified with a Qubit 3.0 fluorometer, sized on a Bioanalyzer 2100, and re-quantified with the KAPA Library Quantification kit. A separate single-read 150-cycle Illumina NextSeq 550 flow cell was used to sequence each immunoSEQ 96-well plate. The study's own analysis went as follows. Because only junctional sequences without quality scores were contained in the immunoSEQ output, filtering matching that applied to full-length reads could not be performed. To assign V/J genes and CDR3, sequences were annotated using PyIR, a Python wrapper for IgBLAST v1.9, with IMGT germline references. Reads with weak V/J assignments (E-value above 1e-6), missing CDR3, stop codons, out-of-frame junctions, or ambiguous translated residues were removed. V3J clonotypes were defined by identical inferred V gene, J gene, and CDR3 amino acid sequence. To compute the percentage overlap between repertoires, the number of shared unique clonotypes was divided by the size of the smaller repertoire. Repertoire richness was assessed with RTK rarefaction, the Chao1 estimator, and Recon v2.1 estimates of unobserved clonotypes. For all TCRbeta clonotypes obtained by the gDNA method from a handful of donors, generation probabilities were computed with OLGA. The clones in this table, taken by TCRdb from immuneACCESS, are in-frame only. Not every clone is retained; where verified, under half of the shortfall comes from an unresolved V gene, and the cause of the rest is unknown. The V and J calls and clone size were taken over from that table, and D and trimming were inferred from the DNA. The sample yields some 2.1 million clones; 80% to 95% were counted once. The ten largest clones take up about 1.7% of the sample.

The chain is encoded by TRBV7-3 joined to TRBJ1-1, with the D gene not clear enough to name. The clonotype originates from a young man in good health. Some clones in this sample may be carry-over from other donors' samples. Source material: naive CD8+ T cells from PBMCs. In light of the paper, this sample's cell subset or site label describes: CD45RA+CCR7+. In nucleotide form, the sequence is TGTGCCAGCAGCCCGATGCACCTTGGTCGGATGAACACTGAAGCTTTCTTT. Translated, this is CASSPMHLGRMNTEAFF.